This entry lists 27 T cell receptor beta chains sequenced from one sample in a study of tumor-infiltrating lymphocytes in primary liver carcinoma. Researchers generated TCR beta cDNA from approximately 0.55 ug of total RNA, relying on a constant-region primer. Construction of TCR beta libraries relied on three successive nested multiplex PCR rounds employing slightly modified ARM-PCR. Researchers ran the first two PCR rounds for roughly 11 cycles each with TRBV1-TRBV30 forward primers and a C-beta reverse primer. MiXCR, run by TCRdb on the multiplex PCR reads, gives a single entry per CDR3 protein. In the table there are more than 50,000 distinct CDR3 sequences, around three quarters of which are singletons. Taking about 18-32 mg of unsorted bulk tissue, the authors co-extracted RNA and DNA. The sample comprised liver tumor tissue from sampling region 2. Subset given: tumor region T2, inferior pole. These receptors were collected from a middle-aged man with primary liver carcinoma and hepatitis B virus infection.

With respect to this clonotype: The junction departs from the called germline gene at one end, perhaps through a read error. The chain joins TRBV7-9 to TRBJ1-2, with D possibly TRBD1 on 5 matching bases. This CDR3 region has 13 residues. The germline V gene encodes CDR1 SEHNR and CDR2 FQNEAQ (reference sequence). CDR3 sequence (DNA): TGTGCCAGCAGTTTAGGCCAGCAGGGTGGCTGCACCTTC. This encodes CASSLGQQGGCTF.

This clonotype has at least ten counts. This sequence joins TRBV5-4 and TRBJ2-3; D possibly matches TRBD1 or TRBD2 (6 bases each). CDR3 size: 16 residues. Germline loops: CDR1 SGHNT, CDR2 YYREEE (reference sequence). Trimming took 0 bases from V and 5 from J, leaving 16 bases between them. Here the CDR3 DNA reads TGTGCCAGCAGCTTGGCACAGGGACTCAGTTTAGATACGCAGTATTTT. As protein: CASSLAQGLSLDTQYF.

V is TRBV12-3 or TRBV12-4 and J is TRBJ2-7; D may be TRBD1 (6 bases). The CDR3 is 13 residues long. V lost 7 bases and J 8 bases, leaving 18 bases between the germline ends. CDR3 coding DNA: TGTGCCAGCACCCGACAGGAATACTGCAAGCAGTACTTC. Translation: CASTRQEYCKQYF.

This clonotype was recorded a few times. This sequence joins TRBV7-2 and TRBJ2-3, with TRBD2 matching 15 bases. Germline CDR1 SGHTA, CDR2 FQGNSA. Germline trimming cut 10 bases from V and 6 bases from J; bases unmatched to any gene: 11. CDR3 size: 16 residues. The CDR3 DNA sequence: TGTGCCACTACCAGCGGGACTAGCGGGAGGTTGGATACGCAGTATTTT. Translated, it gives CATTSGTSGRLDTQYF.

As concerns this clonotype: In this CDR3 the conserved last residue, phenylalanine or tryptophan, is missing, so a read error is likely. CDR3: CASSPGVTVNEKLFL. In DNA, the CDR3 is TGTGCCAGCAGCCCGGGAGTAACCGTTAATGAAAAACTGTTTTTG. J is TRBJ1-4 and V is TRBV11-3; D is uncertain. Germline loops: CDR1 SGHNT, CDR2 YENEEA. The germline V and J ends were trimmed by 5 bases and 4 bases, with 14 bases remaining between them. This CDR3 is 15 amino acids long.

Concerning this clonotype: At one end, the junction sequence differs from germline, possibly due to a read error. The chain joins TRBV7-8 to TRBJ2-7; 10 positions agree with TRBD1. The length of the CDR3 is 13 residues. The germline CDR1 and CDR2 sequences are SGHVS and FQNEAQ. CDR3 sequence reads: CASSRDRGVKQYF. Written as DNA, the CDR3 is TGTGCCAGCAGCAGGGACAGGGGTGTCAAGCAGTATTTC.

Worth noting for this clonotype: One end of the junction does not line up with germline, which may come from a read error. The chain recombines TRBV6-1 with TRBJ1-2; D is unclear. The CDR3 is 14 residues long. From germline, CDR1 is MNHNS and CDR2 SASEGT. The CDR3 sequence: CASSVKQSIYGYTF. Written as DNA, the CDR3 is TGTGCCAGCAGTGTGAAGCAATCTATCTATGGCTACACCTTT.

In its sample, this clonotype was seen many times. The chain carries TRBV6-1 and TRBJ2-2, with 7 bases lining up with TRBD2. The CDR3 totals 17 residues. The V segment lost 4 bases and the J segment 0 bases; nucleotides outside the gene matches: 8. Germline V gene lookup returns CDR1 MNHNS and CDR2 SASEGT. The CDR3 DNA reads TGTGCCAGCAGTGTGTTAGAGGGAGGGCCGAACACCGGGGAGCTGTTTTTT. It encodes CASSVLEGGPNTGELFF.

Remarks on this clonotype: No conserved phenylalanine or tryptophan ends this CDR3, so it is likely a read error. Because the CDR3's place on the DNA is in doubt, the DNA is left out and the CDR3 is given as listed by TCRdb. The gene calls are TRBV11-2 and TRBJ2-1. With termini counted, the CDR3 has 12 amino acids. In germline, CDR1 is SGHAT, CDR2 FQNNGV. CDR3 residues: CASSPEYNEQLL.

This chain joins TRBV5-4 and TRBJ1-1; D is uncertain. Germline CDR1 SGHNT, CDR2 YYREEE (reference sequence). Trimming took 4 bases from V and 6 from J, leaving 19 bases between them. CDR3 length: 15 amino acids. CDR3 loop: CASSMELGRTAEAFF. CDR3 DNA: TGTGCCAGCAGCATGGAACTGGGGAGGACCGCTGAAGCTTTCTTT.

This clonotype has a count of ten or more. This rearrangement joins TRBV13 to TRBJ2-5; a weak D match, TRBD2 (5 bases). V lost 2 bases, J lost 4 bases, and 11 bases lay in between. Looked up from germline, CDR1 is PRHDT and CDR2 is FYEKMQ (reference sequence). The CDR3 is made up of 14 amino acids. The CDR3 reads CASSLRSSGETQYF. The DNA for the CDR3 is TGTGCCAGCAGCTTACGGTCAAGCGGAGAGACCCAGTACTTC.

The sample holds a few counts of this clonotype. A much larger clone is a single base away; this may be a read error. This CDR3 fails to terminate in the conserved phenylalanine or tryptophan, so it likely reflects a read error. The genes are TRBV30 and TRBJ2-1, with D hard to call. From germline, CDR1 is GTSNPN and CDR2 SVGIG (reference sequence). The ends were cut back, 2 bases at V and 5 bases at J, with 7 bases in the middle. The CDR3 totals 12 residues. DNA for the CDR3: TGTGCCTGGAGTCCTTGGGACAATGAGCAGTTCTAC. It encodes CAWSPWDNEQFY.

Turning to this clonotype: A read error may produce the germline difference seen at one junction end. The J gene is TRBJ1-6, the V gene TRBV11-2; D is undetermined. Germline CDR1 and CDR2: SGHAT and FQNNGV. The CDR3 has 13 residues. The chain's CDR3 is CACSLLKNSPLHF. Written as DNA, the CDR3 is TGTGCCTGCAGCTTACTAAAGAATTCACCTCTCCACTTT.

This clonotype was seen a few times. The rearrangement joins TRBV10-3 to TRBJ2-3; 7 nucleotides align to TRBD1. CDR3 length equals 16 residues. The trim removed 8 bases at V and 5 bases at J, leaving 16 bases unmatched. The germline gives CDR1 ENHRY, CDR2 SYGVKD. CDR3 residues: CAIGGSKGAVRDTQYF. The CDR3 DNA reads as TGTGCCATCGGTGGGTCGAAGGGGGCCGTCAGAGATACGCAGTATTTT.

A remark on this clonotype: At one boundary the junction diverges from the germline segment, which might be a read error. The chain is built from TRBV5-4 and TRBJ2-7; D is possibly TRBD1 (6 bases). Germline-derived CDR1 and CDR2 are SGHNT and YYREEE (reference sequence). This CDR3 comprises 16 residues. Here the CDR3 reads CTSSHPPGAGTQQQYF. CDR3 bases: TGTACCAGCAGCCATCCTCCCGGGGCAGGGACACAGCAGCAGTACTTC.

About this clonotype itself: The conserved phenylalanine or tryptophan is not found at the CDR3 terminus, so this likely reflects a read error. The limits of the CDR3 on the DNA are not certain, so only TCRdb's listed CDR3 is given. V is TRBV11-2 and J is TRBJ2-7; the table gives TRBD2 as D, unverified against the DNA. The CDR3 is 15 residues long, ends included. Germline V gives CDR1 SGHAT, CDR2 FQNNGV. The CDR3 loop reads CASSLGGTLPYEHYY.

Points on this clonotype: A much larger clonotype is one base distant, so this may be a read error. This chain joins TRBV7-9 and TRBJ2-2; no firm D call. V gave up 4 bases and J gave up 9 bases, with 6 bases separating them. The germline V gene encodes CDR1 SEHNR and CDR2 FQNEAQ (reference sequence). This CDR3 is built from 11 residues. For the CDR3, the DNA is TGTGCCAGCAGCTCAACCCGGGAGCTGTTTTTT. It specifies CASSSTRELFF.

Worth noting for this clonotype: The junction differs from germline at one of its ends, possibly a read error. The rearrangement joins TRBV29-1 to TRBJ2-4; D is ambiguous. Germline assignment: CDR1 SQVTM and CDR2 ANQGSEA. CDR3 size: 13 residues. As DNA, the CDR3 is TGCAGCGTTGAAGGGCTAGGCAAATACATTGAGTACTTC. It codes for CSVEGLGKYIEYF.

This clonotype was found many times. J is TRBJ1-2 and V is TRBV28; maybe TRBD1 (5 bases). Germline CDR1 MDHEN, CDR2 SYDVKM. CDR3 size: 14 residues. Trimming left V 6 bases short and J 5 bases short, with 16 bases between. CDR3 coding DNA: TGTGCCAGCAGAGCGGGAGGGGCAGAGTATGGCTACACCTTC. It yields the protein CASRAGGAEYGYTF.

As concerns this clonotype: A clone one base away is much larger, so this may be a read error. The V call is TRBV28, the J call TRBJ1-6; a possible D gene is TRBD1 (6 bases). This CDR3 spans 18 amino acids. CDR1 and CDR2 from the germline V gene are MDHEN and SYDVKM. The CDR3 protein is CGSSGVRDMSSYNSPLHF. The CDR3 region has the DNA TGTGGCAGCAGTGGGGTCAGGGACATGAGCTCCTATAATTCACCCCTCCACTTT.

This clonotype was counted many times. This rearrangement joins TRBV7-8 to TRBJ2-7, with a tentative D call TRBD2 (5 bases). The CDR3 runs 16 residues. The germline V and J ends were trimmed by 1 base and 1 base, with 14 bases remaining between them. CDR1 SGHVS and CDR2 FQNEAQ come from the germline V gene. The CDR3 coding sequence is TGTGCCAGCAGCTTAGTGCGGGCGGAAAATTCCTACGAGCAGTACTTC. Its protein is CASSLVRAENSYEQYF.

To note about this clonotype: A read error may produce the germline difference seen at one junction end. The chain has TRBV5-1 and TRBJ2-7; weak D call: TRBD1 (6 bases). The CDR3 consists of 13 residues. Germline values: CDR1 SGHRS, CDR2 YFSETQ. Here the CDR3 DNA reads TGCGCCGGCAGCTTCGGGACATCCAACGGGCAGTACTTC. It specifies CAGSFGTSNGQYF.

About this clonotype itself: One end of the junction is discordant with germline, which a read error may explain. J is TRBJ2-3 and V is TRBV7-8; the D is unclear. The CDR3 spans 17 residues. Germline V lookup: CDR1 SGHVS, CDR2 FQNEAQ. The CDR3, as DNA: TGTACCAGCAGCTTAGATGAAAGTGGAGCTAGCACAGATACGCAGTATTTT. The encoded protein is CTSSLDESGASTDTQYF.

In the case of this clonotype: At one end the junction does not follow the germline gene, possibly because of a read error. The CDR3 DNA reads TGTGCCAGCGGTTCCCGCACGGACGGGAGCTCCTACGATCAGTACTTC. It translates to CASGSRTDGSSYDQYF. This sequence joins TRBV6-6 and TRBJ2-7; D may be TRBD2 (6 bases). The CDR3 length is 16 residues. The germline CDR1 and CDR2 sequences are MNHNY and SVGAGI (reference sequence).

As regards this clonotype: The CDR3 does not close with the conserved phenylalanine or tryptophan, likely indicating a read error. The CDR3 loop reads CASSPQGSKTEAFL. Here the CDR3 DNA reads TGTGCCAGCAGTCCCCAGGGATCGAAGACTGAAGCTTTCCTT. The chain couples TRBV12-3 or TRBV12-4 to TRBJ1-1, with D maybe TRBD1 (5 bases). This CDR3 is built from 14 residues. The V and J ends lost 5 bases and 5 bases respectively, with 15 bases between them.

Notes on this clonotype: A junction boundary mismatches the germline segment, possibly from a read error. This rearrangement joins TRBV4-1 to TRBJ2-1, with a possible D match to TRBD2 (7 bases). The CDR3 contains 13 residues. Looked up from germline, CDR1 is MGHRA and CDR2 is YSYEKL. The CDR3 spells CASSQGRDKEQFF. CDR3 DNA sequence: TGCGCCAGCAGTCAAGGGAGGGACAAAGAGCAGTTCTTC.

With regard to this clonotype: This may arise from a read error, as a much more abundant clone is one base away. This is likely a read error, given that the CDR3 carries no conserved phenylalanine or tryptophan at its end. This chain connects TRBV24-1 to TRBJ1-1, with TRBD1 matching 7 bases. In germline, CDR1 is KGHDR, CDR2 SFDVKD. This CDR3 region has 12 residues. V was pared by 8 bases and J by 10 bases, with 9 bases of the junction left unmatched. The DNA for the CDR3 is TGTGCCACCACCTCTGCAGGGGGGAGAGCTTTCGTT. Translation gives CATTSAGGRAFV.